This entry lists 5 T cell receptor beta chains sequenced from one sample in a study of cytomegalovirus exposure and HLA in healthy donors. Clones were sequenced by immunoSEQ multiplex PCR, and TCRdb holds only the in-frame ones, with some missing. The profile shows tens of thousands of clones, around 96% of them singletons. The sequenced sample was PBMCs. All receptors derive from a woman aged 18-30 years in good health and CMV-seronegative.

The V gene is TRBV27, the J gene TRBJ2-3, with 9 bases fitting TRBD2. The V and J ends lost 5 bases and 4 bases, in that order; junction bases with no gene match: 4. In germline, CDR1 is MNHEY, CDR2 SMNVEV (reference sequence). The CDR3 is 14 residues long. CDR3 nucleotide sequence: TGTGCCAGCAGTGTGAGCGGGAGGCCAGATACGCAGTATTTT. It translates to CASSVSGRPDTQYF.

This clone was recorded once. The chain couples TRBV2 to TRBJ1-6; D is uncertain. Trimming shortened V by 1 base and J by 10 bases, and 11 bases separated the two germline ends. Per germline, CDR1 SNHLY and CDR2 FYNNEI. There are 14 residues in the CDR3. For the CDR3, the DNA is TGTGCCAGCAGTGAAGACGGGGTACGGTCACCCCTCCACTTT. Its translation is CASSEDGVRSPLHF.

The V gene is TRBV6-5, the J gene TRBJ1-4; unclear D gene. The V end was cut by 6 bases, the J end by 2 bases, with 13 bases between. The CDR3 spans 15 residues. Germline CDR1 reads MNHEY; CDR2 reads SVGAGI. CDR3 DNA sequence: TGTGCCAGCAGCCCGTGGGGAGGGACTAATGAAAAACTGTTTTTT. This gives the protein CASSPWGGTNEKLFF.

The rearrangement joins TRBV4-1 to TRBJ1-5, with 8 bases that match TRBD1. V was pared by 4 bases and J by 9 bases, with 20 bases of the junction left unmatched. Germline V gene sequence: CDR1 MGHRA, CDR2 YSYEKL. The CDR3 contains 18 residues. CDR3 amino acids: CASSPSGYGQGPIRPQHF. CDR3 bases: TGCGCCAGCAGCCCCTCGGGGTATGGACAGGGCCCAATACGGCCCCAGCATTTT.

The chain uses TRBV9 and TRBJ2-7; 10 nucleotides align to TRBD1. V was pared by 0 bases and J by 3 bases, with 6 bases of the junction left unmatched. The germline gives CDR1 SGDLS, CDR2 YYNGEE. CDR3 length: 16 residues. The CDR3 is CASSVGSGQGLYEQYF. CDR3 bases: TGTGCCAGCAGCGTAGGATCGGGACAGGGGCTCTACGAGCAGTACTTC.